These 7 T cell receptor beta chains share one sample of origin, sequenced in a study of blood T cells in healthy people across ages. A second about 6 to 12 cycle PCR used barcoded and J-beta primers. One entry per CDR3 protein, called by TCRdb with MiXCR from the 5' RACE reads. The sample contains about 1.5 million distinct CDR3 sequences, approximately 39% of which appear only once. Input material: blood. The receptors come from a young woman in good health.

As concerns this clonotype: The junction does not match germline at one end; this may be a read error. The rearrangement joins TRBV29-1 to TRBJ1-2; the match to TRBD1 covers 7 bases. Per the germline V gene, CDR1 is SQVTM and CDR2 is ANQGSEA. The CDR3 sequence is 14 residues long. This chain's CDR3 is CSVGNSRGYYGHTF. CDR3 DNA: TGCAGCGTTGGCAATTCCAGGGGGTACTATGGCCACACCTTC.

The rearrangement uses TRBV2 and TRBJ2-7; the D is unclear. CDR1 and CDR2 from the germline V gene are SNHLY and FYNNEI. Trimming cost V 1 base and J 1 base, with 14 bases left between them. The CDR3 loop spans 16 amino acids. The CDR3 DNA sequence: TGTGCCAGCAGTGAAGGTACGCTATCCGCTTCCTACGAGCAGTACTTC. This encodes CASSEGTLSASYEQYF.

This clonotype showed up just a few times. The V and J genes are TRBV5-1 and TRBJ2-7; 11 bases are a match to TRBD2. The DNA end favors TRBJ2-5, so the J call may be wrong. Germline V gene sequence: CDR1 SGHRS, CDR2 YFSETQ. CDR3 length: 17 residues. The CDR3 region is CASSLHGLAGFQETQYF. DNA of the CDR3: TGCGCCAGCAGCTTGCATGGACTAGCGGGCTTCCAAGAGACCCAGTACTTC.

There are many counts of this clonotype. CDR3 bases: TGTGCCAGCAGCTTAGTCGGGGGGAACTACGAGCAGTACTTC. Amino acids: CASSLVGGNYEQYF. The V call is TRBV7-2, the J call TRBJ2-7, with TRBD2 identical over 7 bases. The junction had 3 bases not matched to a gene; V was cut back by 1 base and J by 3 bases. Germline assignment: CDR1 SGHTA and CDR2 FQGNSA. The CDR3 is 14 amino acids.

This clonotype has just one count. The V call is TRBV7-3, the J call TRBJ1-4; no reliable D call. CDR1 SGHTA and CDR2 FQGTGA come from the germline V gene. The CDR3 has 15 residues. The V gene lost 0 bases and the J gene lost 8 bases, with 13 bases spanning the gap. The CDR3 DNA reads TGTGCCAGCAGCTTAACTGCCGAACCCGGGGAAAAACTGTTTTTT. Its protein is CASSLTAEPGEKLFF.

This clonotype turned up a few times. The chain links TRBV7-2 to TRBJ1-6; D is unclear. CDR1 SGHTA and CDR2 FQGNSA come from the germline V gene. V gave up 2 bases and J gave up 0 bases, with 8 bases separating them. There are 16 residues in the CDR3. The CDR3 loop is CASSLFTSSYNSPLHF. The CDR3 DNA sequence: TGTGCCAGCAGCTTATTCACGAGCTCCTATAATTCACCCCTCCACTTT.

The V and J genes are TRBV20-1 and TRBJ2-5, with D uncertain. The J call may be wrong; the DNA end is better matched by TRBJ2-1. The CDR3 sequence is 15 residues long. CDR1 and CDR2 (germline): DFQATT, SNEGSKA (reference sequence). CDR3 residues: CSATLIGRNQETQFF. In nucleotides, the CDR3 is TGCAGTGCTACCCTAATAGGAAGGAACCAAGAGACCCAGTTCTTC.